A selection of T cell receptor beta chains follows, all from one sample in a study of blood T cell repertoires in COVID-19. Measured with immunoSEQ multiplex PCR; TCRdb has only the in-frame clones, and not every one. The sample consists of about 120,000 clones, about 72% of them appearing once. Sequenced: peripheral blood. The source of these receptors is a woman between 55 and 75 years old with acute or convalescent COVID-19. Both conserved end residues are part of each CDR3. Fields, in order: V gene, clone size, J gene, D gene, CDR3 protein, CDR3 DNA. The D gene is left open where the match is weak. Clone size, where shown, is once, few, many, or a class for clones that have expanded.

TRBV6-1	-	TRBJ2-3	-	CASSEVPGSTDTQYF	TGTGCCAGCAGTGAAGTACCGGGATCCACAGATACGCAGTATTTT
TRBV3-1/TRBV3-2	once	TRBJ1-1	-	CASSPRSKAEAFF	TGTGCCAGCAGCCCGAGGTCTAAGGCTGAAGCTTTCTTT
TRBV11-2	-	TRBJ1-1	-	CASSLDGGGRTEAFF	TGTGCCAGCAGCTTAGATGGGGGGGGGCGGACTGAAGCTTTCTTT
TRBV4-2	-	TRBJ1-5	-	CASSQGGTNNQPQHF	TGTGCCAGCAGCCAAGGTGGGACAAACAATCAGCCCCAGCATTTT
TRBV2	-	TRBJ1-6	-	CASSPGRSYNSPLHF	TGTGCCAGCAGTCCCGGGAGGTCCTATAATTCACCCCTCCACTTT
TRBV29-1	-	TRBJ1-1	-	CSVARNVNTEAFF	TGCAGCGTTGCCAGGAACGTGAACACTGAAGCTTTCTTT
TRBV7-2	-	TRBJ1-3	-	CASGQNSGNTIYF	TGTGCCTCAGGGCAAAACTCTGGAAACACCATATATTTT
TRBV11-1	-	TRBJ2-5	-	CASSFGQFGETQYF	TGTGCCAGCAGCTTCGGACAGTTTGGGGAGACCCAGTACTTC
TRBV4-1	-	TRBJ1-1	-	CASSQEVAAEAFF	TGCGCCAGCAGCCAAGAGGTGGCGGCTGAAGCTTTCTTT
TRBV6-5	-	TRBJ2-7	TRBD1	CASSPRTGQINEQYF	TGTGCCAGCAGTCCTCGGACAGGGCAGATCAACGAGCAGTACTTC
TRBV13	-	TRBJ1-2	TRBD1	CASSYDRGRSSRYTF	TGTGCCAGCAGCTACGACAGGGGGCGATCTAGTCGCTACACCTTC
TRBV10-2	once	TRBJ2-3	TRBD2	CASASKRGFTDTQYF	TGCGCCAGCGCCTCTAAGCGGGGGTTCACAGATACGCAGTATTTT
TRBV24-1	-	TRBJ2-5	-	CATAEGETQYF	TGTGCCACCGCCGAGGGAGAGACCCAGTACTTC
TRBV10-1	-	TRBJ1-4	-	CASSVNGDTSEKLFF	TGCGCCAGCAGCGTTAATGGGGACACAAGCGAAAAACTGTTTTTT
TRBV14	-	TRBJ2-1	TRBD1	CASSQLGQGKGQFF	TGTGCCAGCAGCCAATTAGGACAGGGGAAGGGGCAGTTCTTC
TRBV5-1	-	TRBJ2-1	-	CASYPGQSKYNEQFF	TGCGCCAGCTACCCAGGACAGAGTAAATACAATGAGCAGTTCTTC